This T cell receptor beta chain was retrieved from a study of T cell responses to AZD1222 COVID-19 vaccine. Clones were sequenced by immunoSEQ multiplex PCR, and TCRdb holds only the in-frame ones, with some missing. The profile shows about 270,000 clones, roughly 93% of them singletons. The sequences come from peripheral blood, collected 28 days after the second AZD1222 dose. The clonotype was recovered from an adult who received the AZD1222 COVID-19 vaccine.

DNA of the CDR3: TGCGCCAGCAGCTTGGGACCTAGCGGAACTCACAATGAGCAGTTCTTC. Translated, it gives CASSLGPSGTHNEQFF. The chain is built from TRBV5-1 and TRBJ2-1, with TRBD2 identical over 7 bases. This CDR3 is 16 amino acids long. J was trimmed by 5 bases and V by 0 bases; bases with no gene match: 8. Germline V lookup: CDR1 SGHRS, CDR2 YFSETQ.